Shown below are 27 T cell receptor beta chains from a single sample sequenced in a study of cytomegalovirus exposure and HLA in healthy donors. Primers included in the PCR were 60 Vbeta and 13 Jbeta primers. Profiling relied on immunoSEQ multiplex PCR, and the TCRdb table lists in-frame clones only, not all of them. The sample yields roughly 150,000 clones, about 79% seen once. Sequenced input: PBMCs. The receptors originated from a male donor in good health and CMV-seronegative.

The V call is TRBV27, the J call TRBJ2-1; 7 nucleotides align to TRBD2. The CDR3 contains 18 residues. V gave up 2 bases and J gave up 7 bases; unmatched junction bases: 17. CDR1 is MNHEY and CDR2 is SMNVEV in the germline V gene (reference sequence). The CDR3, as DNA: TGTGCCAGCAGTTTACGCCCCGAGGCGCGGGAGTGGGGGAATGAGCAGTTCTTC. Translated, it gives CASSLRPEAREWGNEQFF.

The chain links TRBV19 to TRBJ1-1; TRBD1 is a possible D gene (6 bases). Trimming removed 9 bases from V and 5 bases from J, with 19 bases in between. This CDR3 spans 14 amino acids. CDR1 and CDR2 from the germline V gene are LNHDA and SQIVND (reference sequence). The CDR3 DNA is TGTGCCAGCCACCCCAGGGGTGAATGGACTGAAGCTTTCTTT. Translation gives CASHPRGEWTEAFF.

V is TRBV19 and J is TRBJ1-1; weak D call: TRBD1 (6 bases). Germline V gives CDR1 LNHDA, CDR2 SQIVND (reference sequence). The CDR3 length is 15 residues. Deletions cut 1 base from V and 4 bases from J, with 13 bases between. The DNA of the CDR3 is TGTGCCAGTAGTATAGTCGAGGGAGGGGGCACTGAAGCTTTCTTT. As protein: CASSIVEGGGTEAFF.

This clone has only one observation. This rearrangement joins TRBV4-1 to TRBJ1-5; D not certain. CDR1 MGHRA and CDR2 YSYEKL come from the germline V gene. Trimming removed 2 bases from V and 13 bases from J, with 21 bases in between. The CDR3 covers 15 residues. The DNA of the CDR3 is TGCGCCAGCAGCCAAACTACCCTCAGTGGGAGTGTACAGCATTTT. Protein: CASSQTTLSGSVQHF.

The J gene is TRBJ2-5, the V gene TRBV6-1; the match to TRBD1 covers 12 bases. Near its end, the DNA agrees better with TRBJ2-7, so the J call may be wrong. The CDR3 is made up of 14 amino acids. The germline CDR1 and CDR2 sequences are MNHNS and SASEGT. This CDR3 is CATEGQGASYEQYF. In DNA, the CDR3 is TGTGCCACAGAGGGACAGGGGGCGTCCTACGAGCAGTACTTC.

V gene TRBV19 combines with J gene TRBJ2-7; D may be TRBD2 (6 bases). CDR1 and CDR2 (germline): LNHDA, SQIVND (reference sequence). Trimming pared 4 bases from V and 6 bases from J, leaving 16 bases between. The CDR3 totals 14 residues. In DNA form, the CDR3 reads TGTGCCAGTAGTACAACTAGCTTTGGGGGCGAGCAGTACTTC. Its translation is CASSTTSFGGEQYF.

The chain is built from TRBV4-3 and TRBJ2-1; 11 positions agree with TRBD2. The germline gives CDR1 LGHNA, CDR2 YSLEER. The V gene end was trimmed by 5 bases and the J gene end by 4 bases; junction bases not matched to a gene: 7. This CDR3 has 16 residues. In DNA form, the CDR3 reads TGCGCCAGCAGCGGCTCCGGGACTAGCGGTTACAATGAGCAGTTCTTC. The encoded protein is CASSGSGTSGYNEQFF.

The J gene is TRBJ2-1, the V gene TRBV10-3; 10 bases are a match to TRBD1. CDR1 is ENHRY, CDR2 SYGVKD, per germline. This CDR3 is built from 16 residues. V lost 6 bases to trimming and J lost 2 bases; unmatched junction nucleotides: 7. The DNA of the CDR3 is TGTGCCATCAGGCCGGGGACAGGGGCGACCTACAATGAGCAGTTCTTC. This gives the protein CAIRPGTGATYNEQFF.

CDR3 bases: TGTGCCAGCAGCCCCCGGGACAGGGGATTTTACGAGCAGTACTTC. This codes for CASSPRDRGFYEQYF. The gene calls are TRBV5-5 and TRBJ2-7; 10 bases map to TRBD1. The germline V gene encodes CDR1 SGHKS and CDR2 YYEKEE (reference sequence). V shed 4 bases and J 4 bases; nucleotides not matched to a gene: 8. The CDR3 has 15 amino acids.

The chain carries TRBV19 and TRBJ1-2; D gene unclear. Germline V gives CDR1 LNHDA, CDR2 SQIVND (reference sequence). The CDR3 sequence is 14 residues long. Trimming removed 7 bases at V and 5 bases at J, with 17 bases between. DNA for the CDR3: TGTGCCAGTATGAAGATCCCAGGAAATTATGGCTACACCTTC. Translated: CASMKIPGNYGYTF.

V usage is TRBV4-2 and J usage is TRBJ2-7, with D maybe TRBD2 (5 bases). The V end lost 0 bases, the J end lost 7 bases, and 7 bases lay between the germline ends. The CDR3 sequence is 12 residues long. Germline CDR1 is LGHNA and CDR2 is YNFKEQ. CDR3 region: CASSQEPGEQYF. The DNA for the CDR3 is TGTGCCAGCAGCCAAGAACCGGGGGAGCAGTACTTC.

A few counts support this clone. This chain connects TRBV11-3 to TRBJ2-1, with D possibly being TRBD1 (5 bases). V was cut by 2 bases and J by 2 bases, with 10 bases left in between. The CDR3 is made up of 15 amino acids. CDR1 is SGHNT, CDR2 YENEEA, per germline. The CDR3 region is CASSLRGTTYNEQFF. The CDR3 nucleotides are TGTGCCAGCAGCTTAAGGGGAACCACCTACAATGAGCAGTTCTTC.

CDR3 bases: TGCGCCAGCAGCCAAGATCGGCCGGGTCCCCTTTCCTACGAGCAGTACTTC. This translates into CASSQDRPGPLSYEQYF. The chain has TRBV4-3 and TRBJ2-7; D is uncertain. This CDR3 has 17 residues. V lost 0 bases and J lost 1, with 16 bases in between. Per germline, CDR1 LGHNA and CDR2 YSLEER.

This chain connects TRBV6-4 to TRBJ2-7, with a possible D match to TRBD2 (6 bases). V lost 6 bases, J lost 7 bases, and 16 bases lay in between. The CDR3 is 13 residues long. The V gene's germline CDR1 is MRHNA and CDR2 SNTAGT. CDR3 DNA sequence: TGTGCCAGCAGCCCGGAGCCGGGGGAAGAGCAGTACTTC. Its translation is CASSPEPGEEQYF.

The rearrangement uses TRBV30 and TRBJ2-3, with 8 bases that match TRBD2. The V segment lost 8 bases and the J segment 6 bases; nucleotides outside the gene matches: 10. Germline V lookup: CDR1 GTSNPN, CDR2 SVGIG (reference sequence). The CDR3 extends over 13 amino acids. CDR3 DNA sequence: TGTGCCAGTGACGGGAGGGCATCGGATACGCAGTATTTT. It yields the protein CASDGRASDTQYF.

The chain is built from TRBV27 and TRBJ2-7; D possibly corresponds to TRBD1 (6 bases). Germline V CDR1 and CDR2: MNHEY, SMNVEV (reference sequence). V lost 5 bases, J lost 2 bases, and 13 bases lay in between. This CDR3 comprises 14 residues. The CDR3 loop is CASSMKGETYEQYF. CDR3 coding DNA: TGTGCCAGCAGTATGAAGGGGGAGACCTACGAGCAGTACTTC.

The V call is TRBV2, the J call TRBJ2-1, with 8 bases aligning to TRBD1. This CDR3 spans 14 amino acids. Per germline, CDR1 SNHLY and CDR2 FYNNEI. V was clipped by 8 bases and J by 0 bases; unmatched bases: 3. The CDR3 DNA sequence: TGTGCCAGCGATACAGGGGGCTCCTACAATGAGCAGTTCTTC. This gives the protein CASDTGGSYNEQFF.

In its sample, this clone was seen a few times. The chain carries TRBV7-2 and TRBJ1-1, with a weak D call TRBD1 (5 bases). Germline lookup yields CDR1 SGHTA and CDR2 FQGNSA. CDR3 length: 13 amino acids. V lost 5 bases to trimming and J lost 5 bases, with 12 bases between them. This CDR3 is CASSPPGVTEAFF. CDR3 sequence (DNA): TGTGCCAGCAGCCCCCCGGGGGTAACTGAAGCTTTCTTT. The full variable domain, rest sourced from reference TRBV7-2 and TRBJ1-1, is GAGVSQSPSNKVTEKGKDVELRCDPISGHTALYWYRQSLGQGLEFLIYFQGNSAPDKSGLPSDRFSAERTGGSVSTLTIQRTQQEDSAVYLCASSPPGVTEAFFGQGTRLTVV.

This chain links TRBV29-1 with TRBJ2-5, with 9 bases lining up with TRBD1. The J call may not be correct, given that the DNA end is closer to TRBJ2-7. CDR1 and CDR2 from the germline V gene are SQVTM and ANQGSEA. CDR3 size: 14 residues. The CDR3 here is CSVDKGQGPYEQYF. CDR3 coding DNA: TGCAGCGTTGATAAGGGACAGGGACCCTACGAGCAGTACTTC.

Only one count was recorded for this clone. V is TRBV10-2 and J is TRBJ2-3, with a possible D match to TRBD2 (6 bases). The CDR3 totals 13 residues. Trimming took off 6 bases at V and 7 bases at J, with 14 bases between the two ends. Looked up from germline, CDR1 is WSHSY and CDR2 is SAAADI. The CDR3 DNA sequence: TGCGCCAGCAGCGGGGGAGAGGCGAATACGCAGTATTTT. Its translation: CASSGGEANTQYF.

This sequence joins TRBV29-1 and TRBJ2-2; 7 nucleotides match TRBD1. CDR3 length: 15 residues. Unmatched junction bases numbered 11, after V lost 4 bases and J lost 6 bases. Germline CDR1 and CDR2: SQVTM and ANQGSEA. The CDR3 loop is CSVGRGGTSPGELFF. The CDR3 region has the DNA TGCAGCGTTGGAAGAGGGGGCACTTCACCCGGGGAGCTGTTTTTT.

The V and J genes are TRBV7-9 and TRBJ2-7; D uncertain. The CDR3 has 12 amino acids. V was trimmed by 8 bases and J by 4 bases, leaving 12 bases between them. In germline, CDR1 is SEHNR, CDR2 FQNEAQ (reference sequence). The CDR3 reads CASGTASYEQYF. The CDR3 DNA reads TGTGCCAGCGGAACAGCATCTTACGAGCAGTACTTC.

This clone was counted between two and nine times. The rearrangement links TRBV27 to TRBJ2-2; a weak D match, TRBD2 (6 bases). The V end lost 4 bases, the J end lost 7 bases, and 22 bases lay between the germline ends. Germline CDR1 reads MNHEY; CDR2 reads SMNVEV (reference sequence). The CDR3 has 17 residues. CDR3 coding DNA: TGTGCCAGCAGTTACCAGCTGGGGGGACCCGGGGGCGGGGAGCTGTTTTTT. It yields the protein CASSYQLGGPGGGELFF.

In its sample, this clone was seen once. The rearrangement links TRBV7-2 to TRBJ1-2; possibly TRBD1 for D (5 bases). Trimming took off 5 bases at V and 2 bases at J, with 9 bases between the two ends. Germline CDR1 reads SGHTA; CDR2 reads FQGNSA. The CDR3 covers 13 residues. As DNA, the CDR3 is TGTGCCAGCAGCCCACAGGCGAACTATGGCTACACCTTC. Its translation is CASSPQANYGYTF. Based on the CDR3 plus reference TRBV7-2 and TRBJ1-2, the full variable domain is GAGVSQSPSNKVTEKGKDVELRCDPISGHTALYWYRQSLGQGLEFLIYFQGNSAPDKSGLPSDRFSAERTGGSVSTLTIQRTQQEDSAVYLCASSPQANYGYTFGSGTRLTVV.

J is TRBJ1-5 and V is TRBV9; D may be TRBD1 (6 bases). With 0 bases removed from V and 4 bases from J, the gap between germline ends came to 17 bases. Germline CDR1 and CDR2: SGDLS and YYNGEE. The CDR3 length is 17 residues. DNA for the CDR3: TGTGCCAGCAGCGTAGATATCCGGACAGATGAGAATCAGCCCCAGCATTTT. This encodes CASSVDIRTDENQPQHF. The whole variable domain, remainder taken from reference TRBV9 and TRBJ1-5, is DSGVTQTPKHLITATGQRVTLRCSPRSGDLSVYWYQQSLDQGLQFLIQYYNGEERAKGNILERFSAQQFPDLHSELNLSSLELGDSALYFCASSVDIRTDENQPQHFGDGTRLSIL.

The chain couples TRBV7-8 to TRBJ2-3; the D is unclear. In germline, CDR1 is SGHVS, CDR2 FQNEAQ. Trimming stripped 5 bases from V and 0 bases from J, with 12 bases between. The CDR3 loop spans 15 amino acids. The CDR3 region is CASSTTDFSTDTQYF. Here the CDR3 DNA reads TGTGCCAGCAGCACGACTGACTTCAGCACAGATACGCAGTATTTT.

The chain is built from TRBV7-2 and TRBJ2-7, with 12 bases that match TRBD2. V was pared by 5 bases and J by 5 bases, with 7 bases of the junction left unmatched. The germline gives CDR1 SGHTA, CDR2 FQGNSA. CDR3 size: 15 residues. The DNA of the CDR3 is TGTGCCAGCAGCCGTCTAGCGGGAGGGACGCACGAGCAGTACTTC. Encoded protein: CASSRLAGGTHEQYF.